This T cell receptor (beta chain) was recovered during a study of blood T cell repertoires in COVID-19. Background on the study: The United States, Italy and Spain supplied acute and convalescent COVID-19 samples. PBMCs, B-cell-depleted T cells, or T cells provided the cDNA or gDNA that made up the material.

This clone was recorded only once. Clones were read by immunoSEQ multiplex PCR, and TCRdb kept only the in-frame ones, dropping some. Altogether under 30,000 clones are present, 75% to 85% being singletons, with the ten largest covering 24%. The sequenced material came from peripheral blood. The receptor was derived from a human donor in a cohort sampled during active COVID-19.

The CDR3 loop is CASSPVTGGYGYTF. In DNA, the CDR3 is TGCGCCAGCAGCCCTGTTACAGGGGGCTATGGCTACACCTTC. The genes are TRBV5-1 and TRBJ1-2, with TRBD1 matching 8 bases. J lost 4 bases, V lost 4 bases, and 6 bases had no gene match. From germline, CDR1 is SGHRS and CDR2 YFSETQ. This CDR3 is 14 amino acids long.